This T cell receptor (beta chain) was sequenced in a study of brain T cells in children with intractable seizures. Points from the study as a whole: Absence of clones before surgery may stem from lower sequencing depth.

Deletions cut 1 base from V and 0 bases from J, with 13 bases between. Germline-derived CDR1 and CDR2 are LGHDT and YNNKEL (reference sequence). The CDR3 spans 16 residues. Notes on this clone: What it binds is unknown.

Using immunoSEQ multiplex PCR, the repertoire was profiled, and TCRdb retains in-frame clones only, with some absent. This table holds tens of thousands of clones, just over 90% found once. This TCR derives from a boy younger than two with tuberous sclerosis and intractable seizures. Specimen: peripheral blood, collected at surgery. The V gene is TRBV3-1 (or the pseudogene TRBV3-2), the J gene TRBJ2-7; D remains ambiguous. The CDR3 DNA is TGTGCCAGCAGCCAAGTCCCAAGCGCTAGCTCCTACGAGCAGTACTTC. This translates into CASSQVPSASSYEQYF.